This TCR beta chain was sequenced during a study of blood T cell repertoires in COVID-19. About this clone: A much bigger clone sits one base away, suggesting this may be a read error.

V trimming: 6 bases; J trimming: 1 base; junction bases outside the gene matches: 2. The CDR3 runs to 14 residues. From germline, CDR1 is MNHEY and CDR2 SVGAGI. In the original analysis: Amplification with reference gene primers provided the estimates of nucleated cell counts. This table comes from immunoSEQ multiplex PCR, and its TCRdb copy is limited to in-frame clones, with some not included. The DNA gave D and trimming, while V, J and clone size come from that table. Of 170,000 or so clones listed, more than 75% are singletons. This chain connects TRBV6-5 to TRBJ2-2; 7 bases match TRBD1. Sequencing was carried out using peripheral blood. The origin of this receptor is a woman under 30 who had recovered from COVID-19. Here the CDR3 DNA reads TGTGCCAGCAGATGGACAGGGAACACCGGGGAGCTGTTTTTT. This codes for CASRWTGNTGELFF.